A selection of T cell receptor beta chains follows, all from one sample in a study of blood T cell repertoires in COVID-19. Clones were read by immunoSEQ multiplex PCR, and TCRdb kept only the in-frame ones, dropping some. The sample lists about 410,000 clones; about nine tenths were seen once. Sequencing used peripheral blood. Receptors originate from a woman in her 30s with active or convalescent COVID-19. The CDR3 runs from the conserved cysteine through the conserved F or W. A D gene is named only where the DNA matches it firmly. Clone size appears in some rows only: once, few, many, or a class for an expanded clone.

NA	TRBD2	TRBJ2-3	TRBV5-1	TGCGCCAGCAGGTTGAGCGGGGGTGATTCGGATACGCAGTATTTT	CASRLSGGDSDTQYF
NA	TRBD2	TRBJ2-1	TRBV9	TGTGCCAGCAGCGTTATCGGGGGGGCTGGTGAGCAGTTCTTC	CASSVIGGAGEQFF
NA	NA	TRBJ1-2	TRBV18	TGTGCCAGCTCACCAGGGGGACAATCTTATGGCTACACCTTC	CASSPGGQSYGYTF
NA	NA	TRBJ1-6	TRBV2	TGTGCCAGCACCTTAGACAGAAACCTTTCACCCCTCCACTTT	CASTLDRNLSPLHF
NA	NA	TRBJ1-2	TRBV6-5	TGTGCCAGCACCACCGGGGGGGGCTCCCCTGGCTACACCTTC	CASTTGGGSPGYTF
once	NA	TRBJ2-2	TRBV5-1	TGCGCCAGCAGCCCGAGGGGGTTCACCGGGGAGCTGTTTTTT	CASSPRGFTGELFF
NA	NA	TRBJ1-2	TRBV9	TGTGCCAGCAGCGTACGTAACTATGGCTACACCTTC	CASSVRNYGYTF
once	TRBD2	TRBJ2-2	TRBV2	TGTGCCAGCAGCTGGGAGGGTCTCACCGGGGAGCTGTTTTTT	CASSWEGLTGELFF
once	NA	TRBJ2-7	TRBV10-3	TGTGCCATCAGTGAGGGGCGGGGAGAGGAGTGGTATGTGCAGTACTTC	CAISEGRGEEWYVQYF
few	NA	TRBJ2-1	TRBV4-1	TGCGCCAGCAGCCAAGATACGGAGGCCTACAATGAGCAGTTCTTC	CASSQDTEAYNEQFF
once	NA	TRBJ1-4	TRBV2	TGTGCCAGCAGTGAAGGGGGCGCAACTAATGAAAAACTGTTTTTT	CASSEGGATNEKLFF
NA	NA	TRBJ1-1	TRBV12-3/TRBV12-4	TGTGCCAGCAGCTACTACACTGAAGCTTTCTTT	CASSYYTEAFF
NA	NA	TRBJ2-1	TRBV7-2	TGTGCCAGCAGCTTCCAGGGGTGGAACAATGAGCAGTTCTTC	CASSFQGWNNEQFF
NA	NA	TRBJ1-5	TRBV12-3/TRBV12-4	TGTGCCAGCAGACAGGGTTTGATTCAGCCCCAGCATTTT	CASRQGLIQPQHF
NA	NA	TRBJ2-3	TRBV6-1	TGTGCCAGCAGTGAAGCCGGAGATACGCAGTATTTT	CASSEAGDTQYF
NA	NA	TRBJ1-2	TRBV3-1/TRBV3-2	TGTGCCAGCAGCCAAGCACAGGGTGGTGGCTACACCTTC	CASSQAQGGGYTF
NA	TRBD2	TRBJ2-1	TRBV7-9	TGTGCCAGCAGCCCGAGACTAGCCGATGAGCAGTTCTTC	CASSPRLADEQFF
NA	NA	TRBJ2-7	TRBV27	TGTGCCAGCAGTTCTCCCCAGGGAGGTTTATACGAGCAGTACTTC	CASSSPQGGLYEQYF
NA	TRBD1	TRBJ2-1	TRBV6-1	TGTGCCAGCAGTGAGACAGGGGGCTCCTACAATGAGCAGTTCTTC	CASSETGGSYNEQFF
once	NA	TRBJ1-2	TRBV6-5	TGTGCCAGCAGTTACGAAGCCGACAGCTATGGCTACACCTTC	CASSYEADSYGYTF
NA	NA	TRBJ2-3	TRBV19	TGTGCCAGTAGTCCTTTGGGGGGGCGCACAGATACGCAGTGTTTT	CASSPLGGRTDTQCF
few	TRBD2	TRBJ2-2	TRBV27	TGTGCCAGCAGGCTAGCGGGGGGGCCCCCCGGGGAGCTGTTTTTT	CASRLAGGPPGELFF
NA	TRBD2	TRBJ2-1	TRBV4-1	TGCGCCAGCAGCCAACCTGGCGGGGGAGCAAATGAGCAGTTCTTC	CASSQPGGGANEQFF
NA	NA	TRBJ1-2	TRBV5-1	TGCGCCAGCAGCTTCGGAGGGTCTAACTATGGCTACACCTTC	CASSFGGSNYGYTF
NA	TRBD1	TRBJ1-1	TRBV5-1	TGCGCCAGCAGGCCCGGACAGGTGATCAACACTGAAGCTTTCTTT	CASRPGQVINTEAFF
few	TRBD1	TRBJ1-2	TRBV30	TGTGCCTGGAGTGTACCAGGGGGAAACTATGGCTACACCTTC	CAWSVPGGNYGYTF
NA	NA	TRBJ1-1	TRBV30	TGTGCGCGTGGGCCTCTGAACACTGAAGCTTTCTTT	CARGPLNTEAFF